Below, 6 T cell receptor beta chains from the same sample are listed, as sequenced in a study of T cells after yellow fever vaccination. Each CDR3 protein is one row after TCRdb ran MiXCR on the 5' RACE reads. The sample lists some 99,000 distinct CDR3 sequences, around 5.8% occurring once. Material: CD8+ T cells sorted from PBMCs, obtained 10 days after the yellow fever booster vaccination. These receptor sequences come from a man younger than 30 who received the YFV17D yellow fever vaccine.

This chain connects TRBV27 to TRBJ1-1; D uncertain. Germline-derived CDR1 and CDR2 are MNHEY and SMNVEV (reference sequence). This CDR3 has 14 residues. Trimming removed 1 base from V and 4 bases from J, with 10 bases in between. CDR3 loop: CASSLWGVSTEAFF. The CDR3 nucleotides read TGTGCCAGCAGTTTATGGGGTGTCAGCACTGAAGCTTTCTTT.

The chain links TRBV11-2 to TRBJ2-5; D may correspond to TRBD1 or TRBD2 (5 bases each). Germline CDR1 SGHAT, CDR2 FQNNGV. V lost 1 base and J 0 bases, leaving 12 bases between the germline ends. The length of the CDR3 is 16 residues. CDR3 region: CASSLGGEGYQETQYF. CDR3 bases: TGTGCCAGCAGCTTAGGTGGTGAGGGGTACCAAGAGACCCAGTACTTC. Looking up the rest from reference TRBV11-2 and TRBJ2-5 gives the full variable domain: EAGVAQSPRYKIIEKRQSVAFWCNPISGHATLYWYQQILGQGPKLLIQFQNNGVVDDSQLPKDRFSAERLKGVDSTLKIQPAKLEDSAVYLCASSLGGEGYQETQYFGPGTRLLVL.

This clonotype was observed a handful of times. The CDR3 nucleotides read TGTGCCAGCAGCGACAGCTCTGGGGCCAACGTCCTGACTTTC. Translation: CASSDSSGANVLTF. The J gene is TRBJ2-6, the V gene TRBV27; D perhaps matches TRBD1 (5 bases). This CDR3 is 14 amino acids long. Per the germline V gene, CDR1 is MNHEY and CDR2 is SMNVEV (reference sequence). Deletions cut 6 bases from V and 0 bases from J, with 6 bases between.

This clonotype came up a few times. This chain joins TRBV19 and TRBJ1-5, with D possibly TRBD1 on 5 matching bases. V was clipped by 4 bases and J by 5 bases, with 12 bases between them. The germline V gene encodes CDR1 LNHDA and CDR2 SQIVND (reference sequence). This CDR3 is built from 14 residues. CDR3 loop: CASSKSGYDQPQHF. The CDR3 DNA follows: TGTGCCAGTAGTAAGTCAGGGTACGATCAGCCCCAGCATTTT.

Ten or more counts support this clonotype. This CDR3 is CASSLAPGYEQYF. The CDR3 nucleotides read TGTGCCAGCAGCTTAGCCCCAGGATACGAGCAGTACTTC. The chain is built from TRBV7-8 and TRBJ2-7; no firm D call. This CDR3 contains 13 residues. Germline V lookup: CDR1 SGHVS, CDR2 FQNEAQ. Deletions cut 0 bases from V and 4 bases from J, with 7 bases between.

The chain carries TRBV7-9 and TRBJ2-5, with 7 nucleotides matching TRBD2. The germline gives CDR1 SEHNR, CDR2 FQNEAQ (reference sequence). Germline trimming cut 5 bases from V and 6 bases from J; bases unmatched to any gene: 12. This CDR3 region has 15 residues. The CDR3 bases are TGTGCCAGCAGCGCCCCCCTGACTAGCATTAAGACCCAGTACTTC. Translation: CASSAPLTSIKTQYF.